The rows below give T cell receptor beta chains drawn from one sample of a study of T cells after yellow fever vaccination. MiXCR, run by TCRdb on the 5' RACE reads, gives a single entry per CDR3 protein. The sample holds about 630,000 distinct CDR3 sequences, roughly an eighth seen once. This specimen was PBMCs, taken on the day of the yellow fever booster vaccination. These receptors were taken from a man between 25 and 39 years old who received the YFV17D yellow fever vaccine. CDR3s include the opening cysteine and the closing phenylalanine or tryptophan. D genes are given only for firm matches. Part of the rows lack a size; the others show once, few, many or a class for expanded clones.

v_gene	abundance	j_gene	len	d_gene	CDR3aa	CDR3nt
TRBV20-1	NA	TRBJ1-5	16	TRBD1	CSAYGQGATGNQPQHF	TGCAGTGCTTATGGACAGGGGGCGACCGGGAATCAGCCCCAGCATTTT
TRBV7-2	NA	TRBJ2-1	15	NA	CASSAPVTSMNEQFF	TGTGCCAGCAGCGCGCCTGTGACAAGCATGAATGAGCAGTTCTTC
TRBV6-5	NA	TRBJ2-7	15	NA	CASSYERDTSYEQYF	TGTGCCAGCAGTTACGAGAGGGACACCTCCTACGAGCAGTACTTC
TRBV7-2	few	TRBJ2-5	16	TRBD2	CASSWMGGVNQETQYF	TGTGCCAGCAGCTGGATGGGGGGGGTGAATCAAGAGACCCAGTACTTC
TRBV3-1	NA	TRBJ2-3	16	NA	CASGPKTAWVTDTQYF	TGTGCCAGCGGCCCCAAGACAGCCTGGGTGACAGATACGCAGTATTTT
TRBV27	many	TRBJ2-7	14	NA	CASTSGDRPYEQYF	TGTGCCAGCACCTCGGGTGACAGACCCTACGAGCAGTACTTC
TRBV7-2	few	TRBJ2-2	17	TRBD2	CASSLVRGRAYVGELFF	TGTGCCAGCAGCTTAGTGCGCGGGAGGGCCTACGTCGGGGAGCTGTTTTTT
TRBV29-1	few	TRBJ2-5	13	NA	CSIRGPGVETQYF	TGCAGCATCCGGGGACCCGGTGTGGAGACCCAGTACTTC
TRBV5-6	NA	TRBJ2-7	12	NA	CASSFWEYEQYF	TGTGCCAGCAGCTTCTGGGAGTACGAGCAGTACTTC
TRBV24-1	NA	TRBJ2-1	16	TRBD2	CATSDFTGRDYNEQFF	TGTGCCACCAGTGATTTCACCGGGAGGGACTACAATGAGCAGTTCTTC
TRBV23-1	few	TRBJ2-7	13	NA	CAGAGTQTYEQYF	TGCGCCGGAGCCGGGACTCAGACCTACGAGCAGTACTTC
TRBV12-3/TRBV12-4	NA	TRBJ1-4	15	NA	CASSSTGRTNEKLFF	TGTGCCAGCAGTTCGACAGGCAGAACTAATGAAAAACTGTTTTTT
TRBV21-1	few	TRBJ2-4	18	NA	CASSKTSSGVSEKNIQYF	TGTGCCAGCAGCAAAACCTCCTCCGGGGTTAGCGAAAAAAACATTCAGTACTTC
TRBV5-1	NA	TRBJ2-7	15	NA	CASTNRRDPHYEQYF	TGCGCCAGCACCAACCGTCGGGACCCACACTACGAGCAGTACTTC
TRBV6-4	NA	TRBJ1-2	12	NA	CASSAGIYGYTF	TGTGCCAGCAGTGCCGGGATTTATGGCTACACCTTC
TRBV12-3/TRBV12-4	few	TRBJ2-7	18	NA	CASTFAMTSETEKYEQYF	TGTGCCAGCACCTTCGCGATGACTAGTGAAACCGAAAAATACGAGCAGTACTTC
TRBV5-6	NA	TRBJ2-1	18	TRBD2	CASSLALAGGPRYVEQFF	TGTGCCAGCAGCTTGGCTCTAGCGGGAGGCCCGAGGTATGTTGAGCAGTTCTTC
TRBV30	NA	TRBJ1-2	13	NA	CAWTRTVNYGYTF	TGTGCCTGGACGCGGACAGTTAACTATGGCTACACCTTC
TRBV7-8	few	TRBJ1-4	13	NA	CASSLRANEKLFF	TGTGCCAGCAGCTTGAGGGCTAATGAAAAACTGTTTTTT
TRBV7-2	NA	TRBJ2-5	14	NA	CASSLVGREETQYF	TGTGCCAGCAGCTTAGTGGGCAGGGAAGAGACCCAGTACTTC
TRBV2	NA	TRBJ2-5	16	TRBD2	CASGGLAGGGGETQYF	TGTGCCAGCGGGGGACTAGCGGGAGGTGGTGGAGAGACCCAGTACTTC
TRBV7-2	few	TRBJ1-5	15	NA	CASSLYTGDVQPQHF	TGTGCCAGCAGCTTATACACCGGGGACGTTCAGCCCCAGCATTTT
TRBV10-2	few	TRBJ2-1	15	NA	CASSEWGEHYNEQFF	TGCGCCAGCAGTGAGTGGGGGGAACACTACAATGAGCAGTTCTTC
TRBV6-5	few	TRBJ1-3	12	NA	CASSPLGGTIYF	TGTGCCAGCAGCCCTCTGGGGGGCACCATATATTTT
TRBV29-1	few	TRBJ2-4	14	NA	CSVVPGLAKNIQYF	TGCAGCGTTGTTCCAGGACTAGCCAAAAACATTCAGTACTTC
TRBV12-3/TRBV12-4	many	TRBJ2-1	17	NA	CASSFSRVGLLYNEQFF	TGTGCCAGCAGCTTCTCCCGTGTGGGATTATTATACAATGAGCAGTTCTTC
TRBV27	NA	TRBJ2-1	15	TRBD2	CASSPTSSGGGAQFF	TGTGCCAGCAGTCCGACCTCTAGCGGTGGTGGGGCGCAGTTCTTC
TRBV7-2	many	TRBJ2-5	16	TRBD1	CASSLGGSGQGGTQYF	TGTGCCAGCAGCTTAGGAGGTTCGGGACAGGGGGGGACCCAGTACTTC
TRBV9	many	TRBJ2-7	15	TRBD2	CASSVGGSGSGEQYF	TGTGCCAGCAGCGTAGGAGGTAGCGGGAGTGGCGAGCAGTACTTC
TRBV9	NA	TRBJ2-3	15	NA	CASTPEGVRTDTQYF	TGTGCCAGCACCCCGGAGGGTGTTAGGACAGATACGCAGTATTTT
TRBV4-2	few	TRBJ2-7	17	TRBD1	CASSQEGPGQLKNEQYF	TGTGCCAGCAGCCAAGAGGGCCCGGGACAGCTGAAAAACGAGCAGTACTTC
TRBV28	NA	TRBJ2-6	18	NA	CASSLSPPFDGGANVLTF	TGTGCCAGCAGTCTCTCGCCTCCCTTCGATGGTGGGGCCAACGTCCTGACTTTC
TRBV27	NA	TRBJ2-1	20	TRBD2	CASSFGGPRWIAGTYNEQFF	TGTGCCAGCAGTTTCGGGGGACCTCGATGGATAGCGGGAACCTACAATGAGCAGTTCTTC
TRBV21-1	few	TRBJ2-1	14	NA	CASSKDGGGDEQFF	TGTGCCAGCAGCAAGGACGGAGGCGGGGATGAGCAGTTCTTC
TRBV20-1	NA	TRBJ2-7	15	TRBD2	CSASLNGRAKGEQYF	TGCAGTGCTAGTCTCAACGGGAGGGCCAAGGGGGAGCAGTACTTC
TRBV4-2	few	TRBJ2-3	15	NA	CASSSIEGPGDTQYF	TGTGCCAGCAGCTCCATCGAGGGACCCGGGGATACGCAGTATTTT
TRBV6-5	NA	TRBJ2-7	15	NA	CASSYSQPISYEQYF	TGTGCCAGCAGTTACAGCCAGCCAATCTCCTACGAGCAGTACTTC
TRBV12-3/TRBV12-4	NA	TRBJ2-3	18	TRBD1	CASSPGTGGFTGTDTQYF	TGTGCCAGCAGTCCGGGGACAGGGGGATTTACTGGCACAGATACGCAGTATTTT
TRBV7-9	NA	TRBJ1-2	17	TRBD1	CASSPEAALTGMNGYTF	TGTGCCAGCAGCCCCGAGGCGGCTCTGACAGGGATGAATGGCTACACCTTC
TRBV14	many	TRBJ2-3	19	TRBD2	CASSQDLQAAGGRTDTQYF	TGTGCCAGCAGCCAAGATCTCCAGGCAGCGGGAGGGCGTACAGATACGCAGTATTTT
TRBV10-3	NA	TRBJ2-5	13	NA	CAISESNEKAQYF	TGTGCCATCAGTGAGTCCAACGAAAAGGCCCAGTACTTC
TRBV29-1	NA	TRBJ2-7	13	TRBD2	CSARTSGMYEQYF	TGCAGCGCGAGAACTAGCGGCATGTACGAGCAGTACTTC
TRBV9	NA	TRBJ2-7	14	NA	CASSVSGGPYEQYF	TGTGCCAGCAGCGTCTCCGGAGGTCCCTACGAGCAGTACTTC
TRBV5-1	many	TRBJ2-6	14	NA	CASSFSSGANVLTF	TGTGCCAGCAGTTTCAGCTCTGGGGCCAACGTCCTGACTTTC
TRBV28	NA	TRBJ2-7	13	TRBD1	CASTGQVGYEQYF	TGTGCCAGCACGGGACAGGTGGGCTACGAGCAGTACTTC
TRBV7-6	few	TRBJ2-5	14	TRBD2	CASSFGLAGGSQYF	TGTGCCAGCAGCTTCGGGCTAGCGGGTGGGTCCCAGTACTTC
TRBV6-6	few	TRBJ1-2	13	TRBD1	CASRGQSNYGYTF	TGTGCCAGCAGGGGACAGTCTAACTATGGCTACACCTTC